This TCR beta chain was captured in a study of human T cells and chemical hapten exposure. On the study more broadly: All through the roughly 25-week study, the scalp of each patient received diphenylcyclopropenone doses weekly. The study's findings and limits: It was expanded TCRs that formed significantly more large CDR3 similarity clusters than controls did.

This clonotype was detected ten times or more. Its antigen is unknown. Time point indicated: pre-sensitization, week 0. Treatment in this sample: therapeutic diphenylcyclopropenone sensitization with weekly scalp DPC. Germline V gene data show CDR1 as SGHTA and CDR2 as FQGTGA. The CDR3 spans 13 residues. Trimming took 4 bases from V and 8 from J, leaving 14 bases between them. Individual cDNA molecules each carried unique molecular identifiers attached by the library. Authors' analysis steps: Sample-level TCR yields exhibited a median of 95,638, with a range of roughly 23,224 to 700,000. Via MiXCR, TCRdb re-called the RACE reads, giving one row per CDR3 protein. In this record, the V and J calls reflect TCRdb's handling and not the investigators' own analysis. The sample comprises 87,000 or so distinct CDR3 sequences, about 8.9% of which are singletons, and around 3.9% rests with the top ten.

The receptor was isolated from a woman between 40 and 50 years old with alopecia areata. Some clones in this sample may be carry-over from other donors' samples. The sequencing here drew on whole blood, taken in connection with sensitization to the hapten diphenylcyclopropenone (DPC). The rearrangement uses TRBV7-3 and TRBJ1-1; D may be TRBD1 (6 bases). As DNA, the CDR3 is TGTGCCAGCAGCTCGACAGGCCCCGGGGAAGCTTTCTTT. Encoded protein: CASSSTGPGEAFF.